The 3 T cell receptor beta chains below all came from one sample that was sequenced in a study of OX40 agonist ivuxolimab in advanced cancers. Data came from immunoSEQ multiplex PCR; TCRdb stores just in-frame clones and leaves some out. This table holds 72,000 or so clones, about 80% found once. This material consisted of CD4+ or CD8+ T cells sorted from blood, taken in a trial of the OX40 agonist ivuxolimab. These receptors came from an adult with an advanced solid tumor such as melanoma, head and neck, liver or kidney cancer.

The CDR3 spells CASSLERQETQYF. In DNA form, the CDR3 reads TGTGCCAGCAGCTTAGAGCGGCAAGAGACCCAGTACTTC. The chain links TRBV7-3 to TRBJ2-5; a weak D match, TRBD2 (5 bases). Trimming took 2 bases from V and 2 from J, leaving 6 bases between them. The CDR3 totals 13 residues. CDR1 and CDR2 (germline): SGHTA, FQGTGA.

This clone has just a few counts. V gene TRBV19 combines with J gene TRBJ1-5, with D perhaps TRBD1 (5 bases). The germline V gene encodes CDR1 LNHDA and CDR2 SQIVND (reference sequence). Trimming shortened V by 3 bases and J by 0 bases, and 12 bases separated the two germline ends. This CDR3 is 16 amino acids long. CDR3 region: CASSMMGLYSNQPQHF. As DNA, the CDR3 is TGTGCCAGTAGTATGATGGGGCTCTATAGCAATCAGCCCCAGCATTTT.

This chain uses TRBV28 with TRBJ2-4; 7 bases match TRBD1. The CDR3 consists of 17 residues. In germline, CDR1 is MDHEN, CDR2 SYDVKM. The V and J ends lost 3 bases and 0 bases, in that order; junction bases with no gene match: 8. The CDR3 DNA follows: TGTGCCAGCAGTTTCCCTGGGACAGATCTAGCCAAAAACATTCAGTACTTC. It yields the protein CASSFPGTDLAKNIQYF. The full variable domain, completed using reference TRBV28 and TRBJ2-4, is DVKVTQSSRYLVKRTGEKVFLECVQDMDHENMFWYRQDPGLGLRLIYFSYDVKMKEKGDIPEGYSVSREKKERFSLILESASTNQTSMYLCASSFPGTDLAKNIQYFGAGTRLSVL.